This T cell receptor (beta chain) appears in the sequencing data of a study of T cells in localized non-small cell lung cancer. Study-level results: Density of T cells in blood, when higher, went with longer overall survival. Heterogeneity remains possible because sequencing was limited to only one tumor region. Within adjacent lung there appeared a median 57 of the top 100 tumor clones. In uninvolved adjacent lung, T cell clonality reached its highest value, exceeding tumor.

Sequenced by immunoSEQ multiplex PCR; TCRdb stores in-frame clones only, minus some. The sample has just over 20,000 clones, approximately 87% seen once. Germline V gene data show CDR1 as MDHEN and CDR2 as SYDVKM. The CDR3 sequence is 15 residues long. V was pared by 6 bases and J by 5 bases, with 19 bases between. With regard to this clone: Its antigen is not identified.

The specimen was PBMCs, collected before any cancer treatment. The J gene is TRBJ2-5, the V gene TRBV28; perhaps TRBD2 as D (6 bases). This receptor was taken from a woman aged 35 to 70 with stage II squamous cell lung carcinoma. The CDR3 region is CASSPQGRGWETQYF. Here the CDR3 DNA reads TGTGCCAGCAGCCCACAAGGGCGGGGATGGGAGACCCAGTACTTC.